Listed here are 10 T cell receptor beta chains from one sample, sequenced in a study of OX40 agonist ivuxolimab in advanced cancers. The table came from immunoSEQ multiplex PCR; TCRdb's copy has only in-frame clones and leaves some out. The sample has 75,000 to 100,000 clones; roughly 80% are singletons. Sequencing was performed on CD4+ or CD8+ T cells sorted from blood, taken in a trial of the OX40 agonist ivuxolimab. All receptors derive from an adult with an advanced solid tumor such as melanoma, head and neck, liver or kidney cancer.

V and J are TRBV13 and TRBJ2-7; D gene ambiguous. Trimming took off 3 bases at V and 2 bases at J, with 8 bases between the two ends. The CDR3 runs 13 residues. The germline CDR1 and CDR2 sequences are PRHDT and FYEKMQ (reference sequence). CDR3 sequence reads: CASSFTLTYEQYF. For the CDR3, the DNA is TGTGCCAGCAGCTTTACTCTAACCTACGAGCAGTACTTC.

The chain recombines TRBV5-1 with TRBJ1-3; perhaps TRBD1 as D (5 bases). Trimming shortened V by 0 bases and J by 7 bases, and 14 bases separated the two germline ends. The germline V gene encodes CDR1 SGHRS and CDR2 YFSETQ. There are 15 residues in the CDR3. The CDR3 sequence is CASSLDQGIGNTIYF. CDR3 DNA sequence: TGCGCCAGCAGCTTGGATCAGGGAATAGGGAACACCATATATTTT.

This clone was found a few times. V is TRBV11-2 and J is TRBJ2-5, with D possibly TRBD2 on 5 matching bases. CDR3 size: 13 residues. Per the germline V gene, CDR1 is SGHAT and CDR2 is FQNNGV. Trimming pared 3 bases from V and 3 bases from J, leaving 8 bases between. The CDR3 spells CASSLDGEETQYF. The CDR3 nucleotides are TGTGCCAGCAGCTTGGACGGGGAAGAGACCCAGTACTTC.

V gene TRBV6-5 combines with J gene TRBJ1-5; the D is unclear. The CDR3 loop spans 12 amino acids. Germline values: CDR1 MNHEY, CDR2 SVGAGI. Trimming stripped 6 bases from V and 10 bases from J, with 13 bases between. This CDR3 is CASSERYGPQHF. The CDR3 DNA reads as TGTGCCAGCAGCGAAAGGTACGGTCCCCAGCATTTT.

The chain is built from TRBV2 and TRBJ2-2; 10 nucleotides align to TRBD2. Germline loops: CDR1 SNHLY, CDR2 FYNNEI. CDR3 length: 15 residues. With V trimmed by 6 bases and J by 4 bases, 5 bases remained unmatched. CDR3 nucleotides: TGTGCCAGCAGCACCGAGCGGGGGGGCACCGGGGAGCTGTTTTTT. Translated: CASSTERGGTGELFF.

The table lists this clone with many counts. V is TRBV6-5 and J is TRBJ1-5; the D is unclear. Germline-derived CDR1 and CDR2 are MNHEY and SVGAGI. V was cut by 6 bases and J by 0 bases, with 6 bases left in between. The CDR3 covers 13 residues. CDR3: CASRANSNQPQHF. The CDR3 region has the DNA TGTGCCAGCAGGGCGAATAGCAATCAGCCCCAGCATTTT.

Worth noting for this clone: An end of the junction differs from the germline gene, which may be a read error. V usage is TRBV7-8 and J usage is TRBJ2-2; the match to TRBD2 covers 11 bases. Germline CDR1 and CDR2: SGHVS and FQNEAQ. The CDR3 covers 19 residues. The CDR3 reads CASSREVLAGAWEHRGAVF. The CDR3 DNA reads TGTGCCAGCAGCCGAGAGGTACTAGCGGGAGCATGGGAACACCGGGGAGCTGTTTTT.

This clone was found a few times. The rearrangement links TRBV7-9 to TRBJ1-6; possible D gene TRBD1, 6 bases. CDR1 and CDR2 (germline): SEHNR, FQNEAQ (reference sequence). The CDR3 loop spans 15 amino acids. V was shortened by 3 bases and J by 8 bases, with 14 bases between the two germline ends. Written as DNA, the CDR3 is TGTGCCAGCAGCTTGGGGGCACCCGCTGATTCACCCCTCCACTTT. Translating it yields CASSLGAPADSPLHF.

The V gene is TRBV29-1, the J gene TRBJ1-1; 7 nucleotides agree with TRBD1. The junction had 2 bases not matched to a gene; V was cut back by 6 bases and J by 1 base. CDR1 SQVTM and CDR2 ANQGSEA come from the germline V gene. The CDR3 extends over 12 amino acids. The chain's CDR3 is CSVGQSNTEAFF. The CDR3 bases are TGCAGCGTGGGACAGTCGAACACTGAAGCTTTCTTT.

The gene calls are TRBV27 and TRBJ2-1; TRBD1 agrees at 10 bases. V gave up 3 bases and J gave up 8 bases; unmatched junction bases: 16. The CDR3 has 18 residues. Germline V gene sequence: CDR1 MNHEY, CDR2 SMNVEV (reference sequence). In nucleotides, the CDR3 is TGTGCCAGCAGTTTCCTATCTCCACCGGGACAGGGGCGAGATGAGCAGTTCTTC. This sequence encodes CASSFLSPPGQGRDEQFF.